The clone carrying this T cell receptor beta chain was counted only a few times. Its specificity is unknown. Individually, cDNA molecules had unique molecular identifiers attached to them. TCRdb independently ran MiXCR on the 5' RACE reads; one entry per CDR3 protein. The sample includes 70,000 to 85,000 distinct CDR3 sequences, about an eighth seen only once; the top ten take over 2%. The sample is drawn from a study of early T cells in non-severe SARS-CoV-2 infection. Study information: Chains were unpaired, as sequencing was done on bulk RNA from unsorted whole blood. Study-wide results and limits: A preference for anti-spike CD8 responses marked VDJdb matching, which missed private and CD4 specificities.

The CDR3 extends over 13 amino acids. V gave up 4 bases and J gave up 5 bases, with 11 bases separating them. In germline, CDR1 is LNHDA, CDR2 SQIVND (reference sequence). The genes are TRBV19 and TRBJ2-5, with D perhaps TRBD2 (6 bases). Sequenced material: whole blood. The receptor was isolated from an adult who was a healthcare worker with PCR-confirmed SARS-CoV-2 infection or an uninfected control (not recorded which). CDR3 sequence (DNA): TGTGCCAGTAGTAAGGAGGGTGTCGAGACCCAGTACTTC. Amino acid sequence: CASSKEGVETQYF.